This T cell receptor beta chain was observed in a study of cytomegalovirus exposure and HLA in healthy donors. The wider study: Clustering assigned 70% to 90% of the roughly 420 genotyped donors to the Caucasian-associated ancestry cluster. Study outcomes and limitations: A classifier reportedly called cytomegalovirus status with high sensitivity and specificity.

The PCR contained 60 Vbeta and 13 Jbeta primers. TCRdb's copy holds only in-frame clones and misses some; the assay was immunoSEQ multiplex PCR. The sample has about 140,000 clones; roughly 75% are singletons. The CDR3 has 15 residues. Trimming cost V 0 bases and J 4 bases; bases outside gene matches: 2. Germline values: CDR1 SGHRS, CDR2 YFSETQ. This clone turned up a few times. Its antigen is undetermined. The genes are TRBV5-1 and TRBJ2-1; TRBD1 matches at 9 bases. The sample consisted of PBMCs. The sequence derives from a man aged 40-50 years in good health and CMV-seronegative. For the CDR3, the DNA is TGCGCCAGCAGCTTGGCCGGGACAGGGTACAATGAGCAGTTCTTC. Translation gives CASSLAGTGYNEQFF.